A single sample is the source of the 31 T cell receptor beta chains below, sequenced in a study of blood T cell repertoires in COVID-19 (dated by TCRdb to the early 2020s). The library relied on the immunoSEQ multiplex PCR assay. As stored in TCRdb, this immuneACCESS dataset retains in-frame rearrangements with V and J assigned. A fraction of the clones does not appear; measured against another copy, unresolved V genes explain less than half of the discrepancy, and the remainder lacks a known reason. A total of approximately 120,000 clones appear in this sample, around 85% of them only once. 3.2% of the sample is in the top ten clones. Sample: peripheral blood. The source is a woman older than 75 with COVID-19, enrolled during active disease.

The CDR3 region has the DNA TGTGCCAGCAGCTTGGGGAACGGACAGGGCTACAATGAGCAGTTCTTC. Translation gives CASSLGNGQGYNEQFF. The V and J genes are TRBV5-8 and TRBJ2-1; 8 bases align to TRBD1. The CDR3 runs 16 residues. Per the germline V gene, CDR1 is SGHTS and CDR2 is YDEGEE. V dropped 0 bases and J dropped 3; count of bases not matched to a gene: 5.

V gene TRBV21-1 combines with J gene TRBJ1-1. TRBV21-1 has pseudogene status. There are 14 residues in the CDR3. The CDR3 bases are TGTGCCAGCAGCAAAGAACTGATGAACACTGAAGCTTTCTTT. This encodes CASSKELMNTEAFF.

The CDR3 nucleotides are TGTGCCAGCAGTGCTGACGCGGGGATTATTAATCAGCCCCAGCATTTT. Translated, it gives CASSADAGIINQPQHF. This chain uses TRBV2 with TRBJ1-5; D call uncertain. Trimming left V 4 bases short and J 4 bases short, with 17 bases between. The V gene's germline CDR1 is SNHLY and CDR2 FYNNEI. The CDR3 is made up of 16 amino acids.

The rearrangement uses TRBV7-8 and TRBJ1-4; tentative D call: TRBD1 (6 bases). Trimming removed 5 bases from V and 0 bases from J, with 10 bases in between. The germline V gene has CDR1 SGHVS and CDR2 FQNEAQ. This CDR3 has 15 amino acids. CDR3 sequence (DNA): TGTGCCAGCAGCCCGACAGGTTCAACTAATGAAAAACTGTTTTTT. It translates to CASSPTGSTNEKLFF.

This clone was counted a few times. This chain uses TRBV7-9 with TRBJ2-7; D is undetermined. Trimming pared 1 base from V and 2 bases from J, leaving 9 bases between. Germline loops: CDR1 SEHNR, CDR2 FQNEAQ (reference sequence). There are 14 residues in the CDR3. CDR3 sequence: CASSLGRVPYEQYF. The CDR3 region has the DNA TGTGCCAGCAGCTTAGGCCGGGTCCCCTACGAGCAGTACTTC. The whole variable domain, filled in from reference TRBV7-9 and TRBJ2-7, reads DTGVSQNPRHKITKRGQNVTFRCDPISEHNRLYWYRQTLGQGPEFLTYFQNEAQLEKSRLLSDRFSAERPKGSFSTLEIQRTEQGDSAMYLCASSLGRVPYEQYFGPGTRLTVT.

The chain links TRBV5-4 to TRBJ2-7; 15 nucleotides line up with TRBD2. Per germline, CDR1 SGHNT and CDR2 YYREEE (reference sequence). This CDR3 comprises 16 residues. V lost 4 bases, J lost 4 bases, and 6 bases stayed unmatched. CDR3 coding DNA: TGTGCCAGCAGCCTCGGACTAGCGGGAGGGGAATACGAGCAGTACTTC. Its protein product is CASSLGLAGGEYEQYF. Filled out from reference TRBV5-4 and TRBJ2-7, the complete variable domain reads ETGVTQSPTHLIKTRGQQVTLRCSSQSGHNTVSWYQQALGQGPQFIFQYYREEENGRGNFPPRFSGLQFPNYSSELNVNALELDDSALYLCASSLGLAGGEYEQYFGPGTRLTVT.

This clone was found a few times. The chain combines TRBV28 with TRBJ1-5, with unresolved D. V was clipped by 7 bases and J by 2 bases, with 12 bases between them. The germline CDR1 and CDR2 sequences are MDHEN and SYDVKM. This CDR3 has 14 amino acids. CDR3 DNA sequence: TGTGCCAGCATTAACCAGAGGCGCAATCAGCCCCAGCATTTT. Translating gives CASINQRRNQPQHF.

The gene calls are TRBV7-9 and TRBJ2-1; 12 nucleotides line up with TRBD2. Trimming at V came to 5 bases and at J to 6 bases, leaving 8 bases not matched to a gene. The CDR3 is 16 amino acids. Germline assignment: CDR1 SEHNR and CDR2 FQNEAQ (reference sequence). Written as DNA, the CDR3 is TGTGCCAGCAGCGCCCGGGGACTAGCGGGTGGCAATGAGCAGTTCTTC. Its protein product is CASSARGLAGGNEQFF. Complete variable domain (other parts from reference TRBV7-9 and TRBJ2-1): DTGVSQNPRHKITKRGQNVTFRCDPISEHNRLYWYRQTLGQGPEFLTYFQNEAQLEKSRLLSDRFSAERPKGSFSTLEIQRTEQGDSAMYLCASSARGLAGGNEQFFGPGTRLTVL.

The chain joins TRBV7-9 to TRBJ1-1, with D unresolved. Germline V gene sequence: CDR1 SEHNR, CDR2 FQNEAQ (reference sequence). The germline V and J ends were trimmed by 8 bases and 4 bases, with 8 bases remaining between them. This CDR3 comprises 11 residues. CDR3: CASAASTEAFF. DNA for the CDR3: TGTGCCAGCGCCGCGAGCACTGAAGCTTTCTTT.

A few counts support this clone. The J gene is TRBJ1-3, the V gene TRBV5-1; D might be TRBD1 (5 bases). V was pared by 1 base and J by 0 bases, with 11 bases between. The germline V gene encodes CDR1 SGHRS and CDR2 YFSETQ. The CDR3 spans 16 residues. The CDR3 here is CASSLNAGISGNTIYF. Written as DNA, the CDR3 is TGCGCCAGCAGCTTGAACGCAGGGATCTCTGGAAACACCATATATTTT.

V and J are TRBV7-9 and TRBJ2-1; 9 nucleotides agree with TRBD2. The CDR3 has 15 amino acids. Germline V CDR1 and CDR2: SEHNR, FQNEAQ (reference sequence). The trim removed 5 bases at V and 7 bases at J, leaving 9 bases unmatched. The CDR3 nucleotides read TGTGCCAGCAGCGAAGGCGCGGGAGGGCCAAATGAGCAGTTCTTC. Translated: CASSEGAGGPNEQFF.

The chain has TRBV6-5 and TRBJ2-7; 9 nucleotides align to TRBD2. Germline loops: CDR1 MNHEY, CDR2 SVGAGI. This CDR3 has 15 amino acids. J was trimmed by 0 bases and V by 2 bases; bases with no gene match: 2. The chain's CDR3 is CASSYLAGSSYEQYF. DNA of the CDR3: TGTGCCAGCAGTTACCTAGCGGGGTCCTCCTACGAGCAGTACTTC.

This rearrangement joins TRBV6-5 to TRBJ2-7, with 13 bases identical to TRBD2. Germline V gene lookup returns CDR1 MNHEY and CDR2 SVGAGI. This CDR3 is built from 15 residues. V dropped 6 bases and J dropped 7; count of bases not matched to a gene: 9. The CDR3 protein is CASSSGTSGVGEQYF. CDR3 bases: TGTGCCAGCAGCTCCGGGACTAGCGGGGTGGGGGAGCAGTACTTC.

The rearrangement joins TRBV6-2 or TRBV6-3 to TRBJ1-5; 8 bases align to TRBD1. After removal of 2 bases from V and 7 bases from J, the junction contained 7 bases not matched to a gene. Looked up from germline, CDR1 is MNHEY and CDR2 is SVGEGT. CDR3 length equals 15 residues. The CDR3 region is CASSYADRGGQPQHF. The CDR3 DNA sequence: TGTGCCAGCAGTTACGCCGACAGGGGCGGACAGCCCCAGCATTTT.

V gene TRBV5-4 combines with J gene TRBJ2-5; 11 positions match TRBD2. Germline values: CDR1 SGHNT, CDR2 YYREEE (reference sequence). Trimming cost V 2 bases and J 5 bases; bases outside gene matches: 5. The CDR3 is made up of 15 amino acids. The CDR3 nucleotides read TGTGCCAGCAGCTTTTCGCCTAGCGGGGGGGAGACCCAGTACTTC. This encodes CASSFSPSGGETQYF. The entire variable domain, with the rest obtained from reference TRBV5-4 and TRBJ2-5, is as follows: ETGVTQSPTHLIKTRGQQVTLRCSSQSGHNTVSWYQQALGQGPQFIFQYYREEENGRGNFPPRFSGLQFPNYSSELNVNALELDDSALYLCASSFSPSGGETQYFGPGTRLLVL.

The chain employs TRBV12-5 and TRBJ2-2; 8 bases map to TRBD2. The CDR3 extends over 15 amino acids. Germline assignment: CDR1 LGHNT and CDR2 FRNRAP. V trimming: 5 bases; J trimming: 5 bases; junction bases outside the gene matches: 7. CDR3 sequence reads: CASGRSGGRTGELFF. The CDR3 DNA sequence: TGTGCTAGTGGTCGCTCGGGGGGGAGGACCGGGGAGCTGTTTTTT.

The chain recombines TRBV4-3 with TRBJ2-7, with D perhaps matching TRBD1 (5 bases). Trimming shortened V by 0 bases and J by 6 bases, and 12 bases separated the two germline ends. The CDR3 contains 14 residues. Germline V gene sequence: CDR1 LGHNA, CDR2 YSLEER. CDR3 DNA: TGCGCCAGCAGCCAAGATAGCAGGGTCGGCGAGCAGTACTTC. It is translated as CASSQDSRVGEQYF.

The gene calls are TRBV5-4 and TRBJ2-2; D gene unclear. V lost 3 bases and J lost 3, with 9 bases in between. This CDR3 is 14 amino acids long. CDR1 and CDR2 (germline): SGHNT, YYREEE (reference sequence). CDR3 bases: TGTGCCAGCAGCTCTCTTTTCGACACCGGGGAGCTGTTTTTT. It encodes CASSSLFDTGELFF.

The V and J genes are TRBV21-1 and TRBJ2-1; the D segment call TRBD2 is taken from the table without a DNA check. TRBV21-1 is a listed pseudogene. This CDR3 has 18 residues. This CDR3 is CASSKGGGLAGYYNEQFF. The CDR3 coding sequence is TGTGCCAGCAGCAAAGGGGGAGGACTAGCGGGCTACTACAATGAGCAGTTCTTC.

The chain employs TRBV27 and TRBJ2-1; 9 nucleotides agree with TRBD2. V lost 0 bases and J lost 9; bases outside the gene matches: 9. The germline CDR1 and CDR2 sequences are MNHEY and SMNVEV (reference sequence). There are 16 residues in the CDR3. Here the CDR3 DNA reads TGTGCCAGCAGTTTATCGGCGGGAGGGGTACAGGGTGAGCAGTTCTTC. Its translation is CASSLSAGGVQGEQFF.

This clone has just one count. This chain connects TRBV5-1 to TRBJ1-1; 7 positions agree with TRBD1. V shed 4 bases and J 3 bases; nucleotides not matched to a gene: 12. The CDR3 contains 16 residues. The germline V gene has CDR1 SGHRS and CDR2 YFSETQ. The CDR3 DNA reads as TGCGCCAGCAGCCGAAATGGAGGGGGCAGTCACACTGAAGCTTTCTTT. Translated: CASSRNGGGSHTEAFF. The complete variable domain, with remaining parts taken from reference TRBV5-1 and TRBJ1-1, reads KAGVTQTPRYLIKTRGQQVTLSCSPISGHRSVSWYQQTPGQGLQFLFEYFSETQRNKGNFPGRFSGRQFSNSRSEMNVSTLELGDSALYLCASSRNGGGSHTEAFFGQGTRLTVV.

The chain employs TRBV25-1 and TRBJ2-1, with TRBD2 identical over 12 bases. This CDR3 has 16 residues. Trimming removed 1 base from V and 9 bases from J; junction bases left unmatched: 7. Looked up from germline, CDR1 is MGHDK and CDR2 is SYGVNS. DNA for the CDR3: TGTGCCAGCAGTGAATCACCTAGCGGGAGGGTTGGTGAGCAGTTCTTC. The encoded protein is CASSESPSGRVGEQFF.

This clone showed up just once. The gene calls are TRBV28 and TRBJ2-7; D remains unclear. The CDR3 extends over 13 amino acids. Germline lookup yields CDR1 MDHEN and CDR2 SYDVKM. The V gene lost 6 bases and the J gene lost 0 bases, with 9 bases spanning the gap. This chain's CDR3 is CASRGRPSYEQYF. The CDR3, as DNA: TGTGCCAGCAGAGGCAGGCCCTCCTACGAGCAGTACTTC.

This sequence joins TRBV18 and TRBJ1-2; D is ambiguous. Germline values: CDR1 KGHSH, CDR2 LQKENI. The CDR3 loop spans 11 amino acids. V was cut by 2 bases and J by 8 bases, with 6 bases left in between. CDR3 sequence (DNA): TGTGCCAGCTCACCAGGGGAGGGCTACACCTTC. Protein sequence: CASSPGEGYTF. Full variable domain (remainder filled in from reference TRBV18 and TRBJ1-2): NAGVMQNPRHLVRRRGQEARLRCSPMKGHSHVYWYRQLPEEGLKFMVYLQKENIIDESGMPKERFSAEFPKEGPSILRIQQVVRGDSAAYFCASSPGEGYTFGSGTRLTVV.

A single count supports this clone. In DNA form, the CDR3 reads TGTGCCAGCAGTTCTAGCGTACGATGGGTTGGCAATGAGCAGTTCTTC. This translates into CASSSSVRWVGNEQFF. The gene calls are TRBV28 and TRBJ2-1; weak D call: TRBD2 (6 bases). CDR3 size: 16 residues. Deletions cut 4 bases from V and 6 bases from J, with 19 bases between. Per the germline V gene, CDR1 is MDHEN and CDR2 is SYDVKM.

This clone has just one count. The rearrangement joins TRBV25-1 to TRBJ2-2, with 11 bases lining up with TRBD2. The CDR3 extends over 16 amino acids. Germline trimming cut 4 bases from V and 5 bases from J; bases unmatched to any gene: 6. CDR1 and CDR2 (germline): MGHDK, SYGVNS. The CDR3 coding sequence is TGTGCCAGCAGTGGGGGACTAGCGGTTAAAACCGGGGAGCTGTTTTTT. It yields the protein CASSGGLAVKTGELFF.

The V and J genes are TRBV6-5 and TRBJ1-2; D perhaps matches TRBD1 (6 bases). The germline gives CDR1 MNHEY, CDR2 SVGAGI. Between the trimmed V and J ends, which lost 6 bases and 1 base, there was a span of 12 bases. This CDR3 is 14 amino acids long. CDR3: CASRTQGLNYGYTF. For the CDR3, the DNA is TGTGCCAGCAGAACACAGGGCCTTAACTATGGCTACACCTTC.

The V and J genes are TRBV5-6 and TRBJ1-3, with D perhaps matching TRBD1 (5 bases). V was clipped by 7 bases and J by 4 bases, with 12 bases between them. The germline gives CDR1 SGHDT, CDR2 YYEEEE. This CDR3 contains 13 residues. For the CDR3, the DNA is TGTGCCAGCCAACGGGGGTTGGGAAACACCATATATTTT. Its protein product is CASQRGLGNTIYF.

The genes are TRBV19 and TRBJ2-1, with D possibly TRBD1 on 5 matching bases. The CDR3 totals 14 residues. V lost 4 bases to trimming and J lost 5 bases, with 12 bases between them. Germline V gene data show CDR1 as LNHDA and CDR2 as SQIVND (reference sequence). The CDR3 DNA is TGTGCCAGTAGTAAATACCAGGGTGACAATGAGCAGTTCTTC. Amino acid sequence: CASSKYQGDNEQFF.

The chain couples TRBV7-2 to TRBJ2-2; D is undetermined. The ends were cut back, 5 bases at V and 1 base at J, with 11 bases in the middle. The germline V gene encodes CDR1 SGHTA and CDR2 FQGNSA. This CDR3 has 15 amino acids. The CDR3 sequence: CASSPVRGNTGELFF. The CDR3 coding sequence is TGTGCCAGCAGCCCAGTCCGAGGGAACACCGGGGAGCTGTTTTTT.

The chain is built from TRBV28 and TRBJ1-4; the match to TRBD1 covers 10 bases. From germline, CDR1 is MDHEN and CDR2 SYDVKM. After removal of 5 bases from V and 8 bases from J, the junction contained 8 bases not matched to a gene. The CDR3 contains 15 residues. The chain's CDR3 is CASSLTGQGMEKLFF. In DNA, the CDR3 is TGTGCCAGCAGTCTCACGGGACAGGGGATGGAAAAACTGTTTTTT.